Sequencing of this T cell receptor (beta chain) was carried out in a study of Ad26.COV2.S vaccination and SARS-CoV-2 variants (dated by TCRdb to the early 2020s). As for the study more broadly: Donors in the vaccine arm were drawn from COV1001, a phase I-IIa trial of Ad26.COV2.S in healthy adults that was multicentre, randomized, double-blind and placebo-controlled. A total of 32 samples were included in the TCR-sequenced set, comprising about 20 Ad26.COV2.S vaccine recipients, 5 placebo recipients and 8 SARS-CoV-2 convalescent individuals. Ad26.COV2.S was given intramuscularly at 5x10^10 or 1x10^11 viral particles, as a single shot or as two shots 56 days apart. Trial participants were randomized into five groups of five, in which low-dose or high-dose Ad26.COV2.S was given once or twice, or placebo was given on both occasions. TCRbeta repertoire sequencing served as the tool for gauging how specific and how broad the SARS-CoV-2-reactive T cell receptors were following Ad26.COV2.S vaccination. Blinding of investigators to trial group allocation was maintained during experiments and outcome assessment.

Sample treatment or condition, as interpreted from the label and publication: approximately 18 received Ad26.COV2.S at low or high dose, single or two shots; several received placebo; per-sample allocation not given. For vaccine and placebo recipients, repertoires were sequenced using samples collected on day 63 after the first injection. In Cohort 1b, roughly 26 adults aged 18-55 years were enrolled at a single site in Boston, USA, between 29 July and 7 August 2020. Ad26.COV2.S was a replication-incompetent adenovirus type 26 vector expressing a prefusion-stabilized SARS-CoV-2 spike protein from the original Wuhan strain. V has 4 bases trimmed and J has 2 bases trimmed; junction bases matching no gene number 6. The germline V gene (reference sequence) supplies CDR1 LGHDT and CDR2 YNNKEL. The CDR3 numbers 15 residues from cysteine through phenylalanine. Just the 45-base CDR3 DNA is kept, in frame starting at base 1.

Study-wide findings and limitations: The study was not powered for comparison of responses between vaccine doses or regimens. Ad26.COV2.S recipients had higher spike-specific TCR breadth than placebo recipients (P = 0.0014). After vaccination, spike-specific CD8+ and CD4+ T cell responses were reported to show substantial breadth. It was noted by the authors that total T cell responses may have been underestimated by the TCR breadth and depth analyses. Comparable non-spike TCR breadth was observed between vaccine and placebo recipients, consistent with only spike being contained in the vaccine.

As to this clone: The antigen it binds to is not known. Base-call qualities are not available, and no considerably larger clone is one nucleotide away.

TCRbeta CDR3 regions were sequenced with the immunoSEQ Assay. After extraction, genomic DNA underwent amplification by bias-controlled multiplex PCR, followed by high-throughput sequencing. The authors' pipeline ran thus. To quantify the absolute abundance of each unique TCRbeta CDR3 region, sequences were collapsed and filtered. T cell fraction was estimated by normalizing TCRbeta template counts to usable DNA, with usable DNA measured through amplification of reference genes found in all nucleated cells. Repertoire TCRs were annotated as SARS-CoV-2-specific when V gene, CDR3 amino acid sequence and J gene were exactly matched to a known reactive TCR set. The reference SARS-CoV-2 TCR set was obtained from MIRA and was filtered for enrichment in COVID-19-positive ImmuneCODE repertoires, whereby public or cross-reactive TCRs were removed. Based on the MIRA antigens, annotated TCRs were further analysed at the level of specific ORF or position within ORF. Depth was the summed frequency of annotated unique rearrangements, while breadth was defined as annotated unique rearrangements over total unique productive rearrangements. Group comparisons of TCR breadth used two-sided Wilcoxon rank-sum tests. The clones in this table, taken by TCRdb from immuneACCESS, are in-frame only. Not every clone is retained; where verified, under half of the shortfall comes from an unresolved V gene, and the cause of the rest is unknown. The V and J calls and clone size were taken over from that table, and D and trimming were inferred from the DNA. In all, the sample holds around 300,000 clones, and around 88% of those were seen once. The ten biggest clones cover around a tenth of the sample.

This TCR came from a person aged 18-65 years who received the Ad26.COV2.S COVID-19 vaccine or a placebo. This material consisted of peripheral blood, taken in a trial of Ad26.COV2.S vaccine versus placebo. The receptor chain draws on TRBV3-1 (or the pseudogene TRBV3-2) and TRBJ2-7, with 9 middle bases fitting TRBD1. The nucleotide sequence reads as follows: TGTGCCAGCAGCCTGGGACAGGGAGGCCCCTACGAGCAGTACTTC. This yields the protein CASSLGQGGPYEQYF.